Below are 23 T cell receptor beta chains sequenced from a single sample in a study of T cells in Graves' hyperthyroidism and ophthalmopathy. What was amplified from RNA transcripts were TCR beta CDR3 regions. RT-PCR in the first round (using the HTBI primer set) targeted the TCR CDR3. MiXCR, applied by TCRdb to the multiplex PCR reads, yields one record per CDR3 protein. This sample has fewer than 350,000 distinct CDR3 sequences, with roughly 23% found just once. The sequenced sample was blood. These receptors all stem from a woman aged 45-60 years with Graves' hyperthyroidism.

This clonotype has only a few counts. The gene calls are TRBV30 and TRBJ2-3; 9 positions match TRBD2. Losses at the gene ends were 0 bases for V and 5 bases for J; bases not matched to a gene: 12. The germline V gene has CDR1 GTSNPN and CDR2 SVGIG (reference sequence). The CDR3 contains 17 residues. CDR3 coding DNA: TGTGCCTGGAGTGTCTCTCGAGCGGCGGGAGGGAAAGATACGCAGTATTTT. Residues: CAWSVSRAAGGKDTQYF.

This clonotype was recorded many times. This chain joins TRBV5-1 and TRBJ1-1; D is uncertain. Germline V gene lookup returns CDR1 SGHRS and CDR2 YFSETQ. Trimming stripped 3 bases from V and 2 bases from J, with 8 bases between. The CDR3 has 13 amino acids. CDR3: CASSSQVNTEAFF. CDR3 bases: TGCGCCAGCAGCTCTCAGGTTAACACTGAAGCTTTCTTT.

As to this clonotype: A read error may explain this, as a much larger clone is one base away. The chain employs TRBV28 and TRBJ1-5; no clear D gene. The CDR3 runs 18 residues. Trimming cost V 4 bases and J 1 base, with 20 bases left between them. Germline CDR1 is MDHEN and CDR2 is SYDVKM. The DNA of the CDR3 is TGTGCCAGCAGTTCCCACCAAATACGCAGCCACAGCAATCAGCCCCAGCATTTT. This sequence encodes CASSSHQIRSHSNQPQHF.

The gene calls are TRBV11-2 and TRBJ1-1; D is unclear. The CDR3 is 14 residues long. Germline V gives CDR1 SGHAT, CDR2 FQNNGV. Trimming took 6 bases from V and 6 from J, leaving 17 bases between them. CDR3 in DNA: TGTGCCAGCAGAAAGCCGGGCGGGCCCCCTGAAGCTTTCTTT. Translating it yields CASRKPGGPPEAFF. The variable domain in full, completed from reference TRBV11-2 and TRBJ1-1, reads EAGVAQSPRYKIIEKRQSVAFWCNPISGHATLYWYQQILGQGPKLLIQFQNNGVVDDSQLPKDRFSAERLKGVDSTLKIQPAKLEDSAVYLCASRKPGGPPEAFFGQGTRLTVV.

The chain combines TRBV7-8 with TRBJ1-3; D gene ambiguous. The CDR3 spans 15 residues. Germline V gene lookup returns CDR1 SGHVS and CDR2 FQNEAQ. With 5 bases removed from V and 4 bases from J, the gap between germline ends came to 15 bases. The CDR3 is CASSKGPGKGNTIYF. CDR3 bases: TGTGCCAGCAGCAAAGGACCTGGGAAAGGAAACACCATATATTTT.

In its sample, this clonotype was seen many times. The V gene is TRBV12-3 or TRBV12-4, the J gene TRBJ2-1; D might be TRBD2 (6 bases). The length of the CDR3 is 12 residues. Trimming took 4 bases from V and 10 from J, leaving 11 bases between them. The CDR3 sequence: CASSSGTREQFF. CDR3 DNA: TGTGCCAGCAGTTCAGGGACTCGGGAGCAGTTCTTC.

This clonotype was counted many times. The chain uses TRBV15 and TRBJ1-1, with D perhaps matching TRBD1 (5 bases). CDR1 LNHNV and CDR2 YYDKDF come from the germline V gene (reference sequence). V lost 1 base and J 5 bases, leaving 17 bases between the germline ends. The CDR3 contains 16 residues. The CDR3 protein is CATSRVVWDPGTEAFF. In nucleotides, the CDR3 is TGTGCCACCAGCAGAGTTGTTTGGGACCCCGGGACTGAAGCTTTCTTT.

This sequence joins TRBV7-9 and TRBJ2-2, with D possibly being TRBD1 (6 bases). The V end was cut by 5 bases, the J end by 2 bases, with 12 bases between. This CDR3 is built from 15 residues. Germline loops: CDR1 SEHNR, CDR2 FQNEAQ (reference sequence). For the CDR3, the DNA is TGTGCCAGCAGCCCCCCACAGGGAAACACCGGGGAGCTGTTTTTT. This encodes CASSPPQGNTGELFF.

This rearrangement joins TRBV24-1 to TRBJ1-5; D is unclear. The CDR3 consists of 14 residues. Germline values: CDR1 KGHDR, CDR2 SFDVKD. V lost 9 bases to trimming and J lost 1 base, with 12 bases between them. In DNA, the CDR3 is TGTGCCACCCCGGAGGAGGTAAGCAATCAGCCCCAGCATTTT. This encodes CATPEEVSNQPQHF.

This clonotype has only a few counts. The chain employs TRBV19 and TRBJ2-1, with 10 bases matching TRBD2. Trimming cost V 4 bases and J 5 bases; bases outside gene matches: 11. The V gene's germline CDR1 is LNHDA and CDR2 SQIVND (reference sequence). The CDR3 extends over 17 amino acids. The CDR3 DNA reads as TGTGCCAGTAGTAAGGGTAGCGGGAGGCCCAGGGACAATGAGCAGTTCTTC. Its protein is CASSKGSGRPRDNEQFF.

This clonotype was picked up many times. The chain has TRBV18 and TRBJ2-7; 8 bases map to TRBD1. CDR1 is KGHSH and CDR2 is LQKENI in the germline V gene. The CDR3 runs 13 residues. With V trimmed by 6 bases and J by 2 bases, 3 bases remained unmatched. CDR3 bases: TGTGCCAGCTCTGCGACAGGGGCCTACGAGCAGTACTTC. It is translated as CASSATGAYEQYF.

This clonotype was found a few times. The chain couples TRBV15 to TRBJ1-1; no reliable D call. Per the germline V gene, CDR1 is LNHNV and CDR2 is YYDKDF (reference sequence). The CDR3 length is 14 residues. V was trimmed by 0 bases and J by 2 bases, leaving 7 bases between them. The DNA of the CDR3 is TGTGCCACCAGCAGAGAGGGCGGCAACACTGAAGCTTTCTTT. Protein sequence: CATSREGGNTEAFF.

In this sample, this clonotype turned up many times. The chain joins TRBV2 to TRBJ2-7; a possible D gene is TRBD1 (5 bases). Trimming took off 3 bases at V and 2 bases at J, with 14 bases between the two ends. Per the germline V gene, CDR1 is SNHLY and CDR2 is FYNNEI. The CDR3 sequence is 15 residues long. The DNA of the CDR3 is TGTGCCAGCAGTGATATAGGGGCTCCCACCTACGAGCAGTACTTC. Protein: CASSDIGAPTYEQYF.

This clonotype was counted many times. The chain recombines TRBV30 with TRBJ2-3, with unresolved D. In germline, CDR1 is GTSNPN, CDR2 SVGIG (reference sequence). The CDR3 runs to 13 residues. Trimming pared 0 bases from V and 8 bases from J, leaving 12 bases between. The CDR3 region is CAWSVQRAATQYF. Written as DNA, the CDR3 is TGTGCCTGGAGTGTACAAAGGGCTGCTACGCAGTATTTT.

A word on this clonotype: A much larger clone is a single base away; this may be a read error. V is TRBV28 and J is TRBJ1-2; possibly TRBD1 for D (6 bases). Trimming took 8 bases from V and 4 from J, leaving 14 bases between them. The CDR3 covers 13 residues. Germline V gene lookup returns CDR1 MDHEN and CDR2 SYDVKM. CDR3 bases: TGTGCCAGCGCCCGAGGGGGTGGCTATGGCTACACCTTC. Amino acids: CASARGGGYGYTF.

The chain uses TRBV5-1 and TRBJ1-4; 7 bases match TRBD1. With V trimmed by 4 bases and J by 5 bases, 8 bases remained unmatched. The germline gives CDR1 SGHRS, CDR2 YFSETQ. The CDR3 runs to 15 residues. The CDR3, as DNA: TGCGCCAGCAGCGTGACAGGGAGGGAGAATGAAAAACTGTTTTTT. Translation: CASSVTGRENEKLFF.

This clonotype has a count of ten or more. The chain has TRBV20-1 and TRBJ1-1; no clear D. Germline CDR1 DFQATT, CDR2 SNEGSKA (reference sequence). The CDR3 is 11 residues long. Trimming stripped 5 bases from V and 4 bases from J, with 8 bases between. The DNA of the CDR3 is TGCAGTGCTGGGTTTAGCACTGAAGCTTTCTTT. Protein sequence: CSAGFSTEAFF.

This clonotype appeared many times. The chain carries TRBV12-3 or TRBV12-4 and TRBJ2-6; D not resolved. The CDR3 is 15 amino acids. V lost 6 bases and J lost 0, with 9 bases in between. The CDR3 nucleotides read TGTGCCAGCAGGCGCTACAGCTCTGGGGCCAACGTCCTGACTTTC. Protein sequence: CASRRYSSGANVLTF.

Note on this clonotype: An end of the junction does not agree with germline; a read error may underlie this. CDR3 bases: TGCGCCAGCGGCTTGGCCGGGACGGATTACAATGAGCAGTTCTTC. It translates to CASGLAGTDYNEQFF. The genes are TRBV5-1 and TRBJ2-1; the D call may be TRBD1 or TRBD2 (5 bases each). The CDR3 extends over 15 amino acids. The germline CDR1 and CDR2 sequences are SGHRS and YFSETQ.

This clonotype appeared many times. The chain joins TRBV20-1 to TRBJ1-2; tentatively, D is TRBD1 (6 bases). CDR1 and CDR2 from the germline V gene are DFQATT and SNEGSKA (reference sequence). The CDR3 extends over 16 amino acids. CDR3 sequence (DNA): TGCATTCCAGGCGGAACAGGGCCCATAGGGGTTTATGGCTACACCTTC. Its translation: CIPGGTGPIGVYGYTF.

This chain uses TRBV6-1 with TRBJ1-1; 7 bases map to TRBD1. With V trimmed by 4 bases and J by 0 bases, 11 bases remained unmatched. The germline V gene encodes CDR1 MNHNS and CDR2 SASEGT. CDR3 length: 17 residues. Written as DNA, the CDR3 is TGTGCCAGCAGTGCCCGGGGACAGAGGGGTATGAACACTGAAGCTTTCTTT. Protein: CASSARGQRGMNTEAFF.

This clonotype was recorded many times. V gene TRBV18 combines with J gene TRBJ1-6; D not certain. Per germline, CDR1 KGHSH and CDR2 LQKENI. The V and J ends lost 3 bases and 0 bases respectively, with 9 bases between them. This CDR3 spans 16 amino acids. The CDR3 sequence: CASSPARSSYNSPLHF. CDR3 DNA: TGTGCCAGCTCACCTGCCAGAAGCTCCTATAATTCACCCCTCCACTTT.

The chain uses TRBV2 and TRBJ2-2, with 10 bases lining up with TRBD1. The CDR3 runs 15 residues. With 6 bases clipped from V and 6 bases from J, the junction kept 7 bases outside the gene matches. Germline lookup yields CDR1 SNHLY and CDR2 FYNNEI. The CDR3 spells CASRAGTGAPGELFF. The CDR3 DNA sequence: TGTGCCAGCAGGGCAGGGACAGGGGCCCCCGGGGAGCTGTTTTTT.